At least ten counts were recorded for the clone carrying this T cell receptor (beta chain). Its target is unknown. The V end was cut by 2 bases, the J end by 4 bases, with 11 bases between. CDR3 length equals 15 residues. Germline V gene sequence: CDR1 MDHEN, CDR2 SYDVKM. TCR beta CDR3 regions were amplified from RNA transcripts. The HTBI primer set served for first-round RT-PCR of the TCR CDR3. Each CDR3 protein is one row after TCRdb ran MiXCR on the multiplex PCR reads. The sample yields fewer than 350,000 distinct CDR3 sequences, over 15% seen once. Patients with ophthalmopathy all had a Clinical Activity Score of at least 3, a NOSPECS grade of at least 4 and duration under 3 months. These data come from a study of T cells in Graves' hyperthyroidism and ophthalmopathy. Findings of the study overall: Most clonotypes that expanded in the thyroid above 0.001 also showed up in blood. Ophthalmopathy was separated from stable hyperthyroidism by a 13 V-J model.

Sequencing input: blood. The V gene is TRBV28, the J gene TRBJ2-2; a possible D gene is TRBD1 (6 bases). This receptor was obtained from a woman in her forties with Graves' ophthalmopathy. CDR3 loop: CASSLGTGSTGELFF. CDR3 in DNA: TGTGCCAGCAGTTTAGGAACAGGGAGCACCGGGGAGCTGTTTTTT. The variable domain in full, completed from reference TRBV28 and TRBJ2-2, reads DVKVTQSSRYLVKRTGEKVFLECVQDMDHENMFWYRQDPGLGLRLIYFSYDVKMKEKGDIPEGYSVSREKKERFSLILESASTNQTSMYLCASSLGTGSTGELFFGEGSRLTVL.